This T cell receptor (beta chain) was sequenced in a study of blood T cell repertoires in COVID-19. Study as a whole: COVID-19 samples collected from the United States, Italy and Spain covered acute and convalescent phases. T cells, B-cell-depleted T cells, or PBMCs supplied cDNA or gDNA.

In the source study's methods: Nucleated cell number was recorded as an estimate derived from reference gene primer amplification. Clones were read by immunoSEQ multiplex PCR, and TCRdb kept only the in-frame ones, dropping some. D and trimming come from the DNA, and the V and J calls and clone size come from that table. The table includes more than 95,000 clones, about 81% detected once. The CDR3 is 17 amino acids. CDR1 and CDR2 (germline): MNHNS, SASEGT. V lost 1 base to trimming and J lost 3 bases, with 18 bases between them. The sequence came from a man aged 55 to 70 with acute or convalescent COVID-19. Material: peripheral blood. The rearrangement joins TRBV6-1 to TRBJ1-1; D is possibly TRBD1 (5 bases). CDR3 nucleotides: TGTGCCAGCAGTGAAGGAGGGTGGTGGCGGGGGGACACTGAAGCTTTCTTT. Its translation: CASSEGGWWRGDTEAFF.